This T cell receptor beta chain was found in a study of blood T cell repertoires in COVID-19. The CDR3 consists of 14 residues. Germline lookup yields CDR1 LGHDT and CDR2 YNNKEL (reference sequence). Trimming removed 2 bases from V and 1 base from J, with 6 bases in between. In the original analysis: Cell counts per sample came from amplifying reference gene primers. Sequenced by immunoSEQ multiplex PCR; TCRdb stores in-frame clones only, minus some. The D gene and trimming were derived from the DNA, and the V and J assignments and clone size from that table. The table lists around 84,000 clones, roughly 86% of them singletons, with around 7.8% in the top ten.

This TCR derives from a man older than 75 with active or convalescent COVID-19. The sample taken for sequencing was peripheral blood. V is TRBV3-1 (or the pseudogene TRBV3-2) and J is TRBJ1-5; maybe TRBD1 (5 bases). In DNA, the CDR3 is TGTGCCAGCAGCCAATACAGGAGCAATCAGCCCCAGCATTTT. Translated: CASSQYRSNQPQHF.